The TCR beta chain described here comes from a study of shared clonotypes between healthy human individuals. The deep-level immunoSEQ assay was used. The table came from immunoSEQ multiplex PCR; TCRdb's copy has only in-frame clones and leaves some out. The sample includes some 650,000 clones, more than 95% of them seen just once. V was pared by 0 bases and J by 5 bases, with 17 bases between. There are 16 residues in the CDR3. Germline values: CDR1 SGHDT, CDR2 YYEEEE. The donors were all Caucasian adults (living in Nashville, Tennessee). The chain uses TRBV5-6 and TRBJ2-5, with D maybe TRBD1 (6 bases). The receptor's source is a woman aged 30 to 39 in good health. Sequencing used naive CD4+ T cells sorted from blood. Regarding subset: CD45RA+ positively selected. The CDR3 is CASSLEVGAISETQYF. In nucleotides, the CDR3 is TGTGCCAGCAGCTTGGAAGTGGGGGCGATATCGGAGACCCAGTACTTC.